Shown below are 32 T cell receptor beta chains from a single sample sequenced in a study of cytomegalovirus exposure and HLA in healthy donors. This PCR relied on a set of 60 Vbeta primers and 13 Jbeta primers. Libraries were prepared by immunoSEQ multiplex PCR; TCRdb keeps only in-frame clonotypes and omits some of them. The data hold more than 90,000 clones, with roughly four fifths observed a single time. Input material: PBMCs. The origin of the receptors is a man aged 25 to 45 in good health and CMV-seropositive.

The V gene is TRBV2, the J gene TRBJ1-1; TRBD1 agrees at 11 bases. Trimming removed 6 bases from V and 7 bases from J; junction bases left unmatched: 1. CDR3 length: 12 amino acids. Germline lookup yields CDR1 SNHLY and CDR2 FYNNEI. In nucleotides, the CDR3 is TGTGCCAGCAGGGGACAGGGGGATGAAGCTTTCTTT. This gives the protein CASRGQGDEAFF.

The gene calls are TRBV19 and TRBJ2-3; TRBD2 matches at 7 bases. The CDR3 length is 15 residues. Germline-derived CDR1 and CDR2 are LNHDA and SQIVND (reference sequence). The trim removed 1 base at V and 2 bases at J, leaving 3 bases unmatched. CDR3 sequence (DNA): TGTGCCAGTAGTATAGCGGGAGGACTCACAGATACGCAGTATTTT. This translates into CASSIAGGLTDTQYF.

The rearrangement links TRBV6-1 to TRBJ2-5; TRBD2 is a possible D gene (6 bases). The CDR3 totals 15 residues. The V end lost 5 bases, the J end lost 5 bases, and 18 bases lay between the germline ends. Germline V gene sequence: CDR1 MNHNS, CDR2 SASEGT. The CDR3 is CASSRSGGYVETQYF. DNA of the CDR3: TGTGCCAGCAGTCGAAGCGGAGGGTATGTGGAGACCCAGTACTTC.

The CDR3 here is CSVMPQGNTGELFF. Written as DNA, the CDR3 is TGCAGCGTAATGCCCCAGGGGAACACCGGGGAGCTGTTTTTT. V gene TRBV29-1 combines with J gene TRBJ2-2, with D perhaps TRBD1 (5 bases). Germline V gene sequence: CDR1 SQVTM, CDR2 ANQGSEA. The CDR3 extends over 14 amino acids. Trimming shortened V by 6 bases and J by 1 base, and 12 bases separated the two germline ends.

This chain uses TRBV6-1 with TRBJ1-1; D is unresolved. The V gene lost 4 bases and the J gene lost 0 bases, with 9 bases spanning the gap. CDR1 is MNHNS, CDR2 SASEGT, per germline. The CDR3 is 14 residues long. The chain's CDR3 is CASSVLRMNTEAFF. The CDR3 DNA is TGTGCCAGCAGTGTTTTGAGGATGAACACTGAAGCTTTCTTT.

This sequence joins TRBV13 and TRBJ2-2; the match to TRBD1 covers 12 bases. The germline gives CDR1 PRHDT, CDR2 FYEKMQ (reference sequence). CDR3 length equals 18 residues. V dropped 5 bases and J dropped 5; count of bases not matched to a gene: 12. The CDR3 reads CASSMASGTGGNTGELFF. CDR3 coding DNA: TGTGCCAGCAGCATGGCCTCCGGGACAGGGGGCAATACCGGGGAGCTGTTTTTT.

This clone has only one observation. The rearrangement joins TRBV28 to TRBJ1-4, with unresolved D. The V gene lost 6 bases and the J gene lost 0 bases, with 11 bases spanning the gap. Germline lookup yields CDR1 MDHEN and CDR2 SYDVKM. The CDR3 sequence is 15 residues long. CDR3 coding DNA: TGTGCCAGCAGCCGCCGACTTTCAACTAATGAAAAACTGTTTTTT. Protein product: CASSRRLSTNEKLFF.

The chain uses TRBV10-3 and TRBJ2-5, with D uncertain. Trimming cost V 1 base and J 5 bases, with 8 bases left between them. The V gene's germline CDR1 is ENHRY and CDR2 SYGVKD. This CDR3 contains 13 residues. CDR3 residues: CAISEFDWETQYF. CDR3 coding DNA: TGTGCCATCAGTGAGTTCGACTGGGAGACCCAGTACTTC.

The chain combines TRBV6-5 with TRBJ1-2, with unresolved D. Trimming shortened V by 5 bases and J by 3 bases, and 16 bases separated the two germline ends. Germline assignment: CDR1 MNHEY and CDR2 SVGAGI. CDR3 size: 15 residues. The CDR3: CASSPSDEPDYGYTF. CDR3 bases: TGTGCCAGCAGTCCGAGCGACGAACCTGACTATGGCTACACCTTC.

The V call is TRBV7-7, the J call TRBJ1-2, with D tentatively TRBD1 (5 bases). The CDR3 covers 13 residues. Trimming pared 4 bases from V and 7 bases from J, leaving 13 bases between. CDR1 and CDR2 from the germline V gene are SSHAT and FNYEAQ (reference sequence). In nucleotides, the CDR3 is TGTGCCAGCAGCTCGGGGGGGGGTGGTGGCTACACCTTC. This encodes CASSSGGGGGYTF.

This clone was counted between two and nine times. The V and J genes are TRBV15 and TRBJ1-1; the D gene is possibly TRBD1 (5 bases). V lost 0 bases and J 5 bases, leaving 31 bases between the germline ends. The CDR3 has 21 residues. Per the germline V gene, CDR1 is LNHNV and CDR2 is YYDKDF (reference sequence). CDR3 DNA sequence: TGTGCCACCAGCAGAGATGAGTGGCCCCGTAGCTCAACAGGAAAGGGGACTGAAGCTTTCTTT. It translates to CATSRDEWPRSSTGKGTEAFF. Filled out from reference TRBV15 and TRBJ1-1, the complete variable domain reads DAMVIQNPRYQVTQFGKPVTLSCSQTLNHNVMYWYQQKSSQAPKLLFHYYDKDFNNEADTPDNFQSRRPNTSFCFLDIRSPGLGDTAMYLCATSRDEWPRSSTGKGTEAFFGQGTRLTVV.

The gene calls are TRBV5-1 and TRBJ2-3; 7 bases match TRBD2. V lost 4 bases to trimming and J lost 4 bases; unmatched junction nucleotides: 9. Per germline, CDR1 SGHRS and CDR2 YFSETQ. The CDR3 covers 15 residues. This chain's CDR3 is CASSPWTRSADTQYF. DNA of the CDR3: TGCGCCAGCAGCCCCTGGACTAGAAGCGCAGATACGCAGTATTTT.

The chain has TRBV21-1 and TRBJ1-2. TRBV21-1 has pseudogene status. CDR3 size: 18 residues. Here the CDR3 reads CASSSSGPTAGDNYGYTF. The CDR3 nucleotides are TGTGCCAGCAGCAGCTCGGGACCGACGGCGGGGGATAACTATGGCTACACCTTC.

J is TRBJ1-1 and V is TRBV4-1; D ambiguous. The CDR3 is 13 amino acids. With 8 bases removed from V and 0 bases from J, the gap between germline ends came to 10 bases. The germline CDR1 and CDR2 sequences are MGHRA and YSYEKL. The CDR3 protein is CASSPSVNTEAFF. As DNA, the CDR3 is TGCGCCAGCTCACCATCGGTGAACACTGAAGCTTTCTTT.

This chain links TRBV19 with TRBJ2-3; tentatively, D is TRBD2 (5 bases). Germline V gene lookup returns CDR1 LNHDA and CDR2 SQIVND (reference sequence). This CDR3 comprises 13 residues. V lost 5 bases and J 5 bases, leaving 11 bases between the germline ends. The CDR3 DNA reads TGTGCCAGTAGTTACCGACGGGGAGATACGCAGTATTTT. This gives the protein CASSYRRGDTQYF.

This chain joins TRBV2 and TRBJ2-5; 13 nucleotides agree with TRBD2. The CDR3 sequence is 17 residues long. Germline trimming cut 8 bases from V and 3 bases from J; bases unmatched to any gene: 12. Germline lookup yields CDR1 SNHLY and CDR2 FYNNEI. CDR3 DNA sequence: TGTGCCAGCCAGGTTTGGCCTGGACTAGCGGGGGAAGAGACCCAGTACTTC. Protein product: CASQVWPGLAGEETQYF.

This sequence joins TRBV19 and TRBJ2-6; 8 positions match TRBD1. The CDR3 is 19 residues long. In germline, CDR1 is LNHDA, CDR2 SQIVND (reference sequence). J lost 2 bases, V lost 5 bases, and 14 bases had no gene match. The CDR3 DNA reads TGTGCCAGTAGTCCCCGGGTGGCAGGGGGCGTCGCTGGGGCCAACGTCCTGACTTTC. Its translation: CASSPRVAGGVAGANVLTF.

The chain employs TRBV12-2 and TRBJ1-1. TRBV12-2 is recorded as a pseudogene. The CDR3 is 16 amino acids. CDR3 protein: CASRLHEGGGDTEAFF. As DNA, the CDR3 is TGTGCAAGTCGCTTACACGAGGGCGGAGGGGACACTGAAGCTTTCTTT.

The chain has TRBV19 and TRBJ2-6, with 10 bases identical to TRBD1. The germline V gene encodes CDR1 LNHDA and CDR2 SQIVND (reference sequence). Trimming removed 7 bases from V and 4 bases from J; junction bases left unmatched: 7. CDR3 length: 16 residues. This CDR3 is CASTKDRGPGANVLTF. DNA of the CDR3: TGTGCCAGTACCAAAGACAGGGGGCCCGGGGCCAACGTCCTGACTTTC.

This sequence joins TRBV9 and TRBJ2-1; 12 positions match TRBD1. This CDR3 comprises 15 residues. The germline gives CDR1 SGDLS, CDR2 YYNGEE. V trimming: 1 base; J trimming: 7 bases; junction bases outside the gene matches: 3. In DNA form, the CDR3 reads TGTGCCAGCAGCGTATGGGACAGGGGGCGAAATGAGCAGTTCTTC. Translating it yields CASSVWDRGRNEQFF.

The rearrangement links TRBV4-1 to TRBJ1-3; D not certain. Between the trimmed V and J ends, which lost 0 bases and 3 bases, there was a span of 15 bases. CDR3 length equals 17 residues. Germline lookup yields CDR1 MGHRA and CDR2 YSYEKL. CDR3 in amino acids: CASSQDPGELYGNTIYF. The CDR3 nucleotides are TGCGCCAGCAGCCAAGATCCCGGGGAACTTTATGGAAACACCATATATTTT.

The V gene is TRBV23-1, the J gene TRBJ2-1; D is unresolved. TRBV23-1 is marked as an open reading frame, function uncertain. The CDR3 runs 16 residues. V lost 4 bases to trimming and J lost 0 bases, with 13 bases between them. CDR3 nucleotide sequence: TGCGCCAGCAGTCTGAGCCGAGGCTCCTCCTACAATGAGCAGTTCTTC. It is translated as CASSLSRGSSYNEQFF.

The rearrangement links TRBV7-8 to TRBJ2-1, with a weak D call TRBD2 (6 bases). The length of the CDR3 is 14 residues. Trimming took 2 bases from V and 8 from J, leaving 13 bases between them. CDR1 is SGHVS, CDR2 FQNEAQ, per germline. The CDR3 loop reads CASSLRLGGDEQFF. CDR3 bases: TGTGCCAGCAGCTTACGACTAGGAGGCGATGAGCAGTTCTTC.

This chain joins TRBV29-1 and TRBJ1-5; 9 nucleotides match TRBD1. V was pared by 6 bases and J by 4 bases, with 4 bases of the junction left unmatched. The germline V gene has CDR1 SQVTM and CDR2 ANQGSEA. CDR3 length: 13 residues. CDR3 loop: CSVGDRANQPQHF. In nucleotides, the CDR3 is TGCAGCGTGGGGGACAGGGCGAATCAGCCCCAGCATTTT. Together with reference TRBV29-1 and TRBJ1-5, the CDR3 gives the full variable domain: SAVISQKPSRDICQRGTSLTIQCQVDSQVTMMFWYRQQPGQSLTLIATANQGSEATYESGFVIDKFPISRPNLTFSTLTVSNMSPEDSSIYLCSVGDRANQPQHFGDGTRLSIL.

As concerns this clone: Germline is not matched at one junction end, which may reflect a read error. The chain uses TRBV6-5 and TRBJ2-2; 8 positions match TRBD2. Germline V gene lookup returns CDR1 MNHEY and CDR2 SVGAGI. This CDR3 is 15 amino acids long. As DNA, the CDR3 is TGTGCCAGCAGTTACTCGTCTAGCGGGCACCGGGGAGCTGTTTTT. Translating it yields CASSYSSSGHRGAVF.

The chain combines TRBV2 with TRBJ1-4; maybe TRBD1 (6 bases). Germline CDR1 reads SNHLY; CDR2 reads FYNNEI. The CDR3 loop spans 14 amino acids. V was shortened by 6 bases and J by 3 bases, with 11 bases between the two germline ends. The CDR3 DNA follows: TGTGCCAGCAGAACACAGGGTTCTAATGAAAAACTGTTTTTT. It codes for CASRTQGSNEKLFF.

This clone has a handful of counts. This chain uses TRBV5-8 with TRBJ1-1, with 8 bases fitting TRBD1. V shed 4 bases, J shed 7 bases, and the junction held 12 bases outside the gene matches. This CDR3 region has 15 residues. Per germline, CDR1 SGHTS and CDR2 YDEGEE. CDR3 sequence reads: CASSTPTGDTFEAFF. The CDR3 DNA sequence: TGTGCCAGCAGCACTCCGACAGGGGATACTTTTGAAGCTTTCTTT.

This chain connects TRBV10-2 to TRBJ2-7; no reliable D call. Trimming cost V 6 bases and J 5 bases, with 14 bases left between them. This CDR3 contains 13 residues. The V gene's germline CDR1 is WSHSY and CDR2 SAAADI. The CDR3 is CASSATRRDEQYF. The CDR3, as DNA: TGCGCCAGCAGCGCCACGCGACGGGACGAGCAGTACTTC.

The V gene is TRBV19, the J gene TRBJ1-3; D unclear. CDR3 length: 15 residues. CDR1 is LNHDA, CDR2 SQIVND, per germline (reference sequence). Trimming left V 5 bases short and J 0 bases short, with 11 bases between. The chain's CDR3 is CASSAGLHSGNTIYF. The CDR3 DNA reads as TGTGCCAGTAGTGCCGGACTGCACTCTGGAAACACCATATATTTT.

This chain uses TRBV6-1 with TRBJ2-7, with D possibly matching TRBD2 (6 bases). Germline lookup yields CDR1 MNHNS and CDR2 SASEGT. V was clipped by 2 bases and J by 6 bases, with 14 bases between them. This CDR3 spans 14 amino acids. Written as DNA, the CDR3 is TGTGCCAGCAGTGAATCGGGGGAAGTGGGCGAGCAGTACGTC. It translates to CASSESGEVGEQYV.

The chain has TRBV28 and TRBJ2-7; TRBD1 might be the D (5 bases). V lost 8 bases and J 3 bases, leaving 14 bases between the germline ends. Germline CDR1 MDHEN, CDR2 SYDVKM. The CDR3 contains 13 residues. Here the CDR3 reads CASGDSWGYEQYF. CDR3 nucleotide sequence: TGTGCCAGCGGAGACAGTTGGGGCTACGAGCAGTACTTC.

The J gene is TRBJ2-5, the V gene TRBV2; 8 positions match TRBD2. The CDR3 is made up of 17 amino acids. The V gene end was trimmed by 2 bases and the J gene end by 2 bases; junction bases not matched to a gene: 10. Germline CDR1 and CDR2: SNHLY and FYNNEI. This chain's CDR3 is CASSELVGLVQQETQYF. Written as DNA, the CDR3 is TGTGCCAGCAGTGAACTTGTGGGACTAGTACAACAAGAGACCCAGTACTTC.